A selection of T cell receptor beta chains follows, all from one sample in a study of early stage breast cancer tumors. Sequencing was performed with immunoSEQ multiplex PCR; in TCRdb, only in-frame clones are kept and a portion is missing. The table records about 9,900 clones, 64% of them present only once. Sequences were obtained from breast tumor tissue. These receptors came from a person between 60 and 69 years old with breast cancer. Both conserved end residues are part of each CDR3. D genes are given only for firm matches. Rows give clone size only sometimes, using once, few, many, or a class for an expanded clone.

once | TRBJ2-4 | TRBV9 | TRBD1 | CASSPRGQGLAKNIQYF | TGTGCCAGCAGCCCGAGGGGACAGGGTTTAGCCAAAAACATTCAGTACTTC
- | TRBJ2-3 | TRBV6-4 | TRBD2 | CASSELAGTGTQYF | TGTGCCAGCAGTGAACTAGCGGGGACCGGTACGCAGTATTTT
- | TRBJ2-2 | TRBV5-4 | - | CASTLKSGANTGELFF | TGTGCCAGCACCTTAAAAAGCGGAGCGAACACCGGGGAGCTGTTTTTT
- | TRBJ2-2 | TRBV15 | TRBD2 | CATSSLLAGGTGELFF | TGTGCCACCAGCTCCCTACTGGCGGGAGGTACCGGGGAGCTGTTTTTT
- | TRBJ1-5 | TRBV19 | - | CASTTRVGSNQPQHF | TGTGCCAGTACTACGAGGGTAGGCAGCAATCAGCCCCAGCATTTT
- | TRBJ2-1 | TRBV6-4 | - | CASSDSLEKYNEQFF | TGTGCCAGCAGTGACAGCCTAGAAAAGTACAATGAGCAGTTCTTC
- | TRBJ1-5 | TRBV2 | - | CASHGTFDQPQHF | TGTGCCAGTCACGGGACATTCGATCAGCCCCAGCATTTT
few | TRBJ1-1 | TRBV19 | - | CASSTGTNTEAFF | TGTGCCAGTAGTACAGGGACGAACACTGAAGCTTTCTTT
- | TRBJ2-7 | TRBV18 | - | CASSPTGYEQYF | TGTGCCAGCTCACCGACAGGCTACGAGCAGTACTTC
- | TRBJ2-1 | TRBV6-6 | - | CASIQLASYGNEQFF | TGTGCCAGCATACAGCTAGCGAGTTACGGGAATGAGCAGTTCTTC
- | TRBJ1-2 | TRBV6-4 | - | CASSATPESIANYGYTF | TGTGCCAGCAGTGCAACTCCTGAGAGCATAGCTAACTATGGCTACACCTTC
- | TRBJ2-2 | TRBV12-5 | - | CASVLSRGSGELFF | TGTGCTAGTGTTCTTTCCAGGGGTTCCGGGGAGCTGTTTTTT
- | TRBJ2-7 | TRBV2 | - | CASAYRDFTYEQYF | TGTGCCAGCGCTTACAGGGATTTCACCTACGAGCAGTACTTC
- | TRBJ1-2 | TRBV6-5 | - | CASGESYNYGYTF | TGTGCCAGCGGGGAAAGTTACAACTATGGCTACACCTTC
medium-sized | TRBJ1-1 | TRBV7-7 | - | CASSLGRNTEAFF | TGTGCTAGCAGCTTAGGACGGAACACTGAAGCTTTCTTT
- | TRBJ2-1 | TRBV2 | - | CASTSDSHEQFF | TGTGCCAGCACCTCAGACAGCCATGAGCAGTTCTTC
- | TRBJ1-1 | TRBV6-1 | TRBD1 | CASSDRTGRNLNTEAFF | TGTGCCAGCAGTGACCGGACAGGAAGAAACTTGAACACTGAAGCTTTCTTT
- | TRBJ2-5 | TRBV9 | - | CASSVAGASRQETQYF | TGTGCCAGCAGCGTAGCGGGGGCAAGTCGCCAAGAGACCCAGTACTTC
- | TRBJ2-2 | TRBV2 | TRBD2 | CASRLAVRLAGHTGELFF | TGTGCCAGCAGGTTAGCCGTGCGGCTAGCGGGACATACCGGGGAGCTGTTTTTT
- | TRBJ2-3 | TRBV27 | TRBD2 | CASSLGLAGYTQYF | TGTGCCAGCAGTTTGGGGCTAGCGGGGTATACGCAGTATTTT
- | TRBJ2-2 | TRBV18 | - | CASSPRSKANTGELFF | TGTGCCAGCTCCCCCCGGTCCAAGGCAAACACCGGGGAGCTGTTTTTT
- | TRBJ2-5 | TRBV30 | - | CAWSPDGGGRETQYF | TGTGCCTGGAGTCCGGACGGAGGGGGTCGGGAGACCCAGTACTTC
medium-sized | TRBJ1-5 | TRBV19 | TRBD1 | CASDRGSNQPQHF | TGTGCCAGTGACAGGGGGAGCAATCAGCCCCAGCATTTT
- | TRBJ2-7 | TRBV23-1 | - | CASSPRLYEQYF | TGCGCCAGCAGTCCGAGATTGTACGAGCAGTACTTC
- | TRBJ2-2 | TRBV5-1 | TRBD2 | CASRIAGVGTGELFF | TGCGCCAGCCGTATAGCGGGAGTAGGGACCGGGGAGCTGTTTTTT
- | TRBJ2-1 | TRBV15 | - | CATSRGIRRTIYNEQFF | TGTGCCACCAGCAGAGGTATTCGACGTACAATCTACAATGAGCAGTTCTTC
few | TRBJ1-5 | TRBV10-3 | - | CASSSDTRNQPQHF | TGTGCCAGTAGCTCGGACACTCGCAATCAGCCCCAGCATTTT
- | TRBJ1-1 | TRBV6-1 | - | CASSERGVNTEAFF | TGTGCCAGCAGTGAACGGGGGGTGAACACTGAAGCTTTCTTT
medium-sized | TRBJ2-2 | TRBV4-1 | - | CASSLESFGTGELFF | TGCGCCAGCAGCCTCGAAAGCTTTGGCACCGGGGAGCTGTTTTTT
- | TRBJ1-2 | TRBV29-1 | - | CSVEGWGRSYGYTF | TGCAGCGTTGAAGGTTGGGGTCGCTCCTATGGCTACACCTTC
- | TRBJ2-3 | TRBV5-8 | TRBD2 | CASSLGLAGGTDTQYF | TGTGCCAGCAGCTTGGGACTAGCGGGGGGCACAGATACGCAGTATTTT
- | TRBJ1-1 | TRBV7-9 | TRBD1 | CASSPGTGGLLTEAFF | TGTGCCAGCAGCCCGGGGACAGGGGGCTTGTTGACTGAAGCTTTCTTT
- | TRBJ1-3 | TRBV28 | - | CASWGGGTGNTIYF | TGTGCCAGTTGGGGAGGGGGAACCGGAAACACCATATATTTT
few | TRBJ1-6 | TRBV28 | TRBD1 | CATGTGEWYSPLHF | TGTGCCACCGGGACAGGGGAATGGTATTCACCCCTCCACTTT
- | TRBJ1-1 | TRBV5-1 | - | CASSWAGNTEAFF | TGCGCCAGCAGCTGGGCAGGGAACACTGAAGCTTTCTTT
- | TRBJ2-4 | TRBV19 | - | CAAQGIGKNIQYF | TGTGCCGCCCAGGGTATCGGCAAAAACATTCAGTACTTC
medium-sized | TRBJ2-7 | TRBV28 | TRBD2 | CASRPAGVNYEQYF | TGTGCCAGCAGGCCAGCGGGAGTAAACTACGAGCAGTACTTC
- | TRBJ1-2 | TRBV7-3 | - | CASSLSGLYTF | TGTGCCAGCAGCTTATCAGGCCTATACACCTTC
once | TRBJ2-5 | TRBV4-1 | - | CASSPLGSGWLYQETQYF | TGCGCCAGCAGCCCCCTGGGAAGCGGGTGGCTGTACCAAGAGACCCAGTACTTC
- | TRBJ2-7 | TRBV5-1 | TRBD2 | CASKLAGGPSDEQYF | TGCGCCAGCAAACTAGCGGGAGGGCCCTCGGACGAGCAGTACTTC
- | TRBJ2-1 | TRBV5-1 | - | CASRQLPAYNEQFF | TGCGCCAGCAGGCAATTGCCAGCCTACAATGAGCAGTTCTTC
- | TRBJ2-1 | TRBV5-4 | TRBD1 | CASSPFRGNEQFF | TGTGCCAGCAGCCCGTTCAGGGGGAATGAGCAGTTCTTC
- | TRBJ2-7 | TRBV28 | TRBD2 | CASSLGTSGYSSYEQYF | TGTGCCAGCAGTCTAGGGACTAGCGGATACAGCTCCTACGAGCAGTACTTC
- | TRBJ1-2 | TRBV7-2 | TRBD1 | CASSSNQGANYGYTF | TGTGCCAGCAGCTCTAACCAGGGGGCCAACTATGGCTACACCTTC
- | TRBJ2-7 | TRBV15 | TRBD2 | CATSRVASGSYEQYF | TGTGCCACCAGCAGAGTGGCTAGCGGGAGTTACGAGCAGTACTTC